This TCR beta chain was sequenced during a study of regulatory T cells in long-lasting Graves disease. Time point denoted: persistent/refractory GD, antithyroid drugs over 5 years with positive TRAb. With RNA extracted from PBMCs as input, the TCR library was made. Trimming took 4 bases from V and 2 from J; bases not matched to a gene: 4. CDR1 SGHRS and CDR2 YFSETQ come from the germline V gene. This CDR3 is built from 14 residues. This clonotype was recorded at least ten times. Assembly of TCR beta libraries relied on iRepertoire HTBI primers together with Arm-PCR of CDR3 regions. TCRdb re-called the multiplex PCR reads with MiXCR, one entry per CDR3 protein. This table has hundreds of thousands of distinct CDR3 sequences, roughly 22% appearing once.

This sequence originates from a female donor with Graves disease. The rearrangement joins TRBV5-1 to TRBJ2-7; 9 bases line up with TRBD1. Specimen: peripheral blood mononuclear cells (PBMCs), collected when the disease was refractory, from a patient treated with antithyroid drugs. CDR3 nucleotides: TGCGCCAGCAGCATGGACAGGGGACCCTACGAGCAGTACTTC. Its translation: CASSMDRGPYEQYF.